A selection of T cell receptor beta chains follows, all from one sample in a study of cytomegalovirus exposure and HLA in healthy donors. The method was immunoSEQ multiplex PCR; TCRdb's version includes in-frame clones alone and lacks a portion of them. This table has some 130,000 clones, 89% appearing once. The sequenced material came from PBMCs. These receptors were collected from a woman between 18 and 29 years old in good health and CMV-seronegative. Both conserved end residues are trimmed from each CDR3. The order of the fields is clone size, D gene, V gene, CDR3 protein. D genes are given only for firm matches. Only part of the rows carry a size: once, few, many, or a class if the clone is expanded.

size: -; D: TRBD1; V: TRBV5-4; CDR3: ASSKGQINSPLH
size: -; D: -; V: TRBV2; CDR3: ASRTQGLYNEQF
size: -; D: -; V: TRBV7-9; CDR3: ASSLVEGSYNSPLH
size: -; D: -; V: TRBV6-5; CDR3: ASSYSIMQGPGELF
size: -; D: TRBD1; V: TRBV10-3; CDR3: AISDTRGGQVLNTEAF
size: -; D: TRBD2; V: TRBV7-6; CDR3: ASSPNGLAGGQETQY
size: -; D: TRBD1; V: TRBV19; CDR3: ASSKKAQGARTDTQY
size: -; D: -; V: TRBV16; CDR3: ASSQPGTEAF
size: -; D: -; V: TRBV6-1; CDR3: ASNRVRVVDSPLH
size: -; D: -; V: TRBV19; CDR3: AIKTANTEAF
size: -; D: -; V: TRBV4-1; CDR3: ASSQGSREQY
size: -; D: -; V: TRBV2; CDR3: ASRNQGGRTEAF
size: -; D: -; V: TRBV5-1; CDR3: ASRLTGYTDTQY
size: once; D: -; V: TRBV5-1; CDR3: ASSLEGQREKLF
size: -; D: TRBD1; V: TRBV6-1; CDR3: ASSEALGQGNQPQH
size: -; D: -; V: TRBV9; CDR3: ASSVSAWETQY
size: -; D: -; V: TRBV4-1; CDR3: ASSLRGTVENSPLH
size: -; D: TRBD1; V: TRBV11-2; CDR3: ASSSRTGSYEQY
size: -; D: -; V: TRBV7-9; CDR3: ASSPQTGPNTEAF
size: once; D: TRBD1; V: TRBV5-1; CDR3: ASSSRGTGGVSGGYT
size: once; D: -; V: TRBV11-2; CDR3: ASSPPVSRGPPYEQY
size: -; D: TRBD1; V: TRBV4-2; CDR3: ASSQESGQGWEETQY
size: -; D: -; V: TRBV4-1; CDR3: ASSRRDVGYT
size: once; D: -; V: TRBV21-1; CDR3: ASSTRRTGRDEKLF
size: -; D: -; V: TRBV6-5; CDR3: ASSDGGRKTQY
size: -; D: -; V: TRBV7-6; CDR3: ASSRSPDTGELF